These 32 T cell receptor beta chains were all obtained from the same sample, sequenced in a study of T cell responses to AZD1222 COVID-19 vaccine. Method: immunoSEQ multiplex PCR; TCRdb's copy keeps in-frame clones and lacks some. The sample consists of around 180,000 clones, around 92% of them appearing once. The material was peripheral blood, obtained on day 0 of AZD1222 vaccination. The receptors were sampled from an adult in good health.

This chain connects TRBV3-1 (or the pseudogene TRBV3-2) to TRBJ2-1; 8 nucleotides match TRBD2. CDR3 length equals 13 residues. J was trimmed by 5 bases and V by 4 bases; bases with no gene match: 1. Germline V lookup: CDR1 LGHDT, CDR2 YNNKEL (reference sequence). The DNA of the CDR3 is TGTGCCAGCAGCCTTAGCGGGGACAATGAGCAGTTCTTC. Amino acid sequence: CASSLSGDNEQFF.

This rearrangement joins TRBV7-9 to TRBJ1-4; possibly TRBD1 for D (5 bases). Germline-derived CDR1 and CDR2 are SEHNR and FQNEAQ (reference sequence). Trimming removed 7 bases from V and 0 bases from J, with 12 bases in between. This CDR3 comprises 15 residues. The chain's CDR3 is CASKPGVATNEKLFF. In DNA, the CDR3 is TGTGCCAGCAAACCGGGGGTTGCAACTAATGAAAAACTGTTTTTT.

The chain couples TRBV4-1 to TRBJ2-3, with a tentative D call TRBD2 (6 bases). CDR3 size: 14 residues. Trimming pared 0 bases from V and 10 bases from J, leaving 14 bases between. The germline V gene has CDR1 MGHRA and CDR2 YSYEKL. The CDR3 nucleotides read TGCGCCAGCAGCCAAGATAGGGGAGGAACCGCGCAGTATTTT. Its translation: CASSQDRGGTAQYF.

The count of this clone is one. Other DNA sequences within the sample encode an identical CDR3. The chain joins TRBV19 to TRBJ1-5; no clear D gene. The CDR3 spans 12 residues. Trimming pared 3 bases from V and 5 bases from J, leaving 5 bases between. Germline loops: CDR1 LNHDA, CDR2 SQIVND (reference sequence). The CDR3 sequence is CASSIEDQPQHF. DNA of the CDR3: TGTGCCAGTAGTATTGAAGATCAGCCCCAGCATTTT.

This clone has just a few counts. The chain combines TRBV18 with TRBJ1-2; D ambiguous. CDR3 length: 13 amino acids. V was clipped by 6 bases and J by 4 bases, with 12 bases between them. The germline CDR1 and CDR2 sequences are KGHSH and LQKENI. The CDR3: CASSPDPSYGYTF. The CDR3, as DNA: TGTGCCAGCTCTCCAGATCCATCCTATGGCTACACCTTC.

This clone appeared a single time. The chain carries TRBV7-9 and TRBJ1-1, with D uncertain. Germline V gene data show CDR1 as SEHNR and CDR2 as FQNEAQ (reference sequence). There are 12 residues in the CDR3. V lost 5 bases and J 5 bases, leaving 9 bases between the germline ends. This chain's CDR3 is CASSRGYTEAFF. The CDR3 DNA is TGTGCCAGCAGCCGAGGTTATACTGAAGCTTTCTTT. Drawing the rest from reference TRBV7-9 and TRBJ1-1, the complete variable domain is DTGVSQNPRHKITKRGQNVTFRCDPISEHNRLYWYRQTLGQGPEFLTYFQNEAQLEKSRLLSDRFSAERPKGSFSTLEIQRTEQGDSAMYLCASSRGYTEAFFGQGTRLTVV.

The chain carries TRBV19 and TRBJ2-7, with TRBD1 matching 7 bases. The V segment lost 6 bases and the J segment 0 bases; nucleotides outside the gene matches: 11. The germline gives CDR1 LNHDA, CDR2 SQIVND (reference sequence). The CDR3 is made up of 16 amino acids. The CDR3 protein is CASSNRGQLGSYEQYF. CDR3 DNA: TGTGCCAGTAGCAACCGGGGACAGCTCGGCTCCTACGAGCAGTACTTC. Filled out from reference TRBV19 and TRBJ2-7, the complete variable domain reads DGGITQSPKYLFRKEGQNVTLSCEQNLNHDAMYWYRQDPGQGLRLIYYSQIVNDFQKGDIAEGYSVSREKKESFPLTVTSAQKNPTAFYLCASSNRGQLGSYEQYFGPGTRLTVT.

CDR3: CASKKGGGYTF. In DNA, the CDR3 is TGTGCCAGCAAAAAAGGGGGTGGCTACACCTTC. The J gene is TRBJ1-2, the V gene TRBV12-3 or TRBV12-4, with D possibly TRBD1 on 6 matching bases. The CDR3 loop spans 11 amino acids. Trimming stripped 7 bases from V and 7 bases from J, with 10 bases between.

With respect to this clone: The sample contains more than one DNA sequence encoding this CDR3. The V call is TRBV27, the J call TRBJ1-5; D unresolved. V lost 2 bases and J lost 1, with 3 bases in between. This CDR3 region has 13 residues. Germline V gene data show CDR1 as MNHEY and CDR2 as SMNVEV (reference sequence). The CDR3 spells CASSLKSNQPQHF. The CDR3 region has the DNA TGTGCCAGCAGTTTAAAAAGCAATCAGCCCCAGCATTTT.

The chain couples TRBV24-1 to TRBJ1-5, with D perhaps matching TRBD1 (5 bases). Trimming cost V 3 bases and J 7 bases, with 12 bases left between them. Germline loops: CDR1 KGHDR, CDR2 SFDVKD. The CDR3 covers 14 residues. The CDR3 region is CATSDRQRRQPQHF. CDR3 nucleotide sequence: TGTGCCACCAGTGATCGACAGCGCCGGCAGCCCCAGCATTTT.

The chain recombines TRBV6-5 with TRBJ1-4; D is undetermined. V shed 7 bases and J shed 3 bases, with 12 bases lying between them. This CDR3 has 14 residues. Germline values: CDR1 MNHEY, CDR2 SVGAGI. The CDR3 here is CASKKGAANEKLFF. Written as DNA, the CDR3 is TGTGCCAGCAAGAAGGGCGCGGCTAATGAAAAACTGTTTTTT.

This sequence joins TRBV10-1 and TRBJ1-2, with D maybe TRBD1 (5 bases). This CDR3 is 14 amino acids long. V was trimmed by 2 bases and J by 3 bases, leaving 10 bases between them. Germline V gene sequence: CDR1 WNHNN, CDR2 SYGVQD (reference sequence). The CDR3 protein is CASSEHGQYYGYTF. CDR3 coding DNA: TGCGCCAGCAGTGAGCATGGACAATACTATGGCTACACCTTC.

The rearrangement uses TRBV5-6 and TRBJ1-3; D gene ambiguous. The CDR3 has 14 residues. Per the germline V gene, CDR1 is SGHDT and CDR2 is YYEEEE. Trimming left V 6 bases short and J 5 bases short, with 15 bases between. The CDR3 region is CASNFPRSRNTIYF. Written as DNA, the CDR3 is TGTGCCAGCAACTTCCCGCGGTCCAGAAACACCATATATTTT. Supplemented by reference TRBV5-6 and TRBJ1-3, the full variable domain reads DAGVTQSPTHLIKTRGQQVTLRCSPKSGHDTVSWYQQALGQGPQFIFQYYEEEERQRGNFPDRFSGHQFPNYSSELNVNALLLGDSALYLCASNFPRSRNTIYFGEGSWLTVV.

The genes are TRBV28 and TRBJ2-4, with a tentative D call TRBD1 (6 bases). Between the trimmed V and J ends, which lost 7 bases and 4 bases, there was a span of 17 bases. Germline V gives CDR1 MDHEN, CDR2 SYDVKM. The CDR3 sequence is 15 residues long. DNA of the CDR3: TGTGCCAGCAATACTTCTGGACAGTCTAAAAACATTCAGTACTTC. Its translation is CASNTSGQSKNIQYF.

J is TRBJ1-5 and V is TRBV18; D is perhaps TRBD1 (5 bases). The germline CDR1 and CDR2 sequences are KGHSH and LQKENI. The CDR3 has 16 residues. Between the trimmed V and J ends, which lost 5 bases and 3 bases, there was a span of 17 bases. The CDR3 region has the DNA TGTGCCAGCTCATTATATTCGGGGGGGATCAATCAGCCCCAGCATTTT. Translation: CASSLYSGGINQPQHF. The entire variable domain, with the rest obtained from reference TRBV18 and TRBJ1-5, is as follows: NAGVMQNPRHLVRRRGQEARLRCSPMKGHSHVYWYRQLPEEGLKFMVYLQKENIIDESGMPKERFSAEFPKEGPSILRIQQVVRGDSAAYFCASSLYSGGINQPQHFGDGTRLSIL.

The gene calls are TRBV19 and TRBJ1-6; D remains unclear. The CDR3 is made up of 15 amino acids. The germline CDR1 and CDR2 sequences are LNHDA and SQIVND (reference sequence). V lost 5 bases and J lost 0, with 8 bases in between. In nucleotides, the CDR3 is TGTGCCAGTAGTTTTCAGAGCTCCTATAATTCACCCCTCCACTTT. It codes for CASSFQSSYNSPLHF.

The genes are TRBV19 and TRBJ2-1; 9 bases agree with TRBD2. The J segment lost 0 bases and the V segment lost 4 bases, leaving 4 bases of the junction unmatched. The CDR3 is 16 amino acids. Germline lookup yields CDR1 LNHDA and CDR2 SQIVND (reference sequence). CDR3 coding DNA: TGTGCCAGTAGTAGGTATAGCGGGGGCTCCTACAATGAGCAGTTCTTC. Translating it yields CASSRYSGGSYNEQFF.

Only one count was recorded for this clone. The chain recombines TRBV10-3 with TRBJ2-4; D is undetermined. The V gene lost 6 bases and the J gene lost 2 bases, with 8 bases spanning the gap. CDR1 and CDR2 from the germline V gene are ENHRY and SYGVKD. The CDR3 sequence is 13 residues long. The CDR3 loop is CAISPETKNIQYF. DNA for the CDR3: TGTGCCATCAGCCCCGAGACCAAAAACATTCAGTACTTC.

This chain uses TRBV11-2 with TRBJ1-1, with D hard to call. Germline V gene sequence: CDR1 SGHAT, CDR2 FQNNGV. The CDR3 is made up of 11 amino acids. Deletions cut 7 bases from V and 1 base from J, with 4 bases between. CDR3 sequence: CASTGNTEAFF. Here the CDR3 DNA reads TGTGCCAGCACCGGGAACACTGAAGCTTTCTTT.

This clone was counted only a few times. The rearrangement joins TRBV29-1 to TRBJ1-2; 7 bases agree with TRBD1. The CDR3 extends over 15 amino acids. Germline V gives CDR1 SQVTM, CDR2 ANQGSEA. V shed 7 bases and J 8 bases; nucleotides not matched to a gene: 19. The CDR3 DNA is TGCAGCGCTCGGGGGACAGACTACCCTATGGGGGGCTACACCTTC. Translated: CSARGTDYPMGGYTF. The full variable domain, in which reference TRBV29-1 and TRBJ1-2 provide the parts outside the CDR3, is SAVISQKPSRDICQRGTSLTIQCQVDSQVTMMFWYRQQPGQSLTLIATANQGSEATYESGFVIDKFPISRPNLTFSTLTVSNMSPEDSSIYLCSARGTDYPMGGYTFGSGTRLTVV.

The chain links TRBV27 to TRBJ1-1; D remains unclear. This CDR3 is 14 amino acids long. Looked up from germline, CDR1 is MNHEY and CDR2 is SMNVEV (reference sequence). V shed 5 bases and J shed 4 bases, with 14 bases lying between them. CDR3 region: CASSDEGSGTEAFF. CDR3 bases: TGTGCCAGCAGTGATGAGGGCTCGGGCACTGAAGCTTTCTTT.

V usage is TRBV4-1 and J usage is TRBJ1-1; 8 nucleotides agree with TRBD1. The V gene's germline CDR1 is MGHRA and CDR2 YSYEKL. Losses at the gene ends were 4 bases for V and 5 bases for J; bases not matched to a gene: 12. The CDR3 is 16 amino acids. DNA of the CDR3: TGCGCCAGCAGCCCTCGAGGACAGGGCGTAGGGACTGAAGCTTTCTTT. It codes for CASSPRGQGVGTEAFF.

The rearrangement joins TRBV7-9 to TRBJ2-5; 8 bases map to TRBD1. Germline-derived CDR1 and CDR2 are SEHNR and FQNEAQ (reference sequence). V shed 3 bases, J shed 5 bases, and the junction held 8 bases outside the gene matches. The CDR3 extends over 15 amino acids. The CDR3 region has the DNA TGTGCCAGCAGCTTGGGGACAGGTCCGGGGGAGACCCAGTACTTC. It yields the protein CASSLGTGPGETQYF.

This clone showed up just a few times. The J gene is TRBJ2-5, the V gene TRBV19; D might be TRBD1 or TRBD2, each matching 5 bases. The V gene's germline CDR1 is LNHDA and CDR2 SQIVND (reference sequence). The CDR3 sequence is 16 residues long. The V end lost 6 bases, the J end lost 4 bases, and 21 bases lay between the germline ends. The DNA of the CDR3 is TGTGCCAGTAGCCTCCGGGACGCAGGTTCCGGAGAGACCCAGTACTTC. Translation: CASSLRDAGSGETQYF.

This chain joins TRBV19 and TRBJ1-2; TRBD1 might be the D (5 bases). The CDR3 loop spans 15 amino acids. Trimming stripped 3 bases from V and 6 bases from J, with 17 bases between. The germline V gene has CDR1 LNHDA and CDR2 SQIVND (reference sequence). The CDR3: CASSIQGAGVDGYTF. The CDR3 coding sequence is TGTGCCAGTAGTATCCAGGGTGCTGGGGTTGATGGCTACACCTTC.

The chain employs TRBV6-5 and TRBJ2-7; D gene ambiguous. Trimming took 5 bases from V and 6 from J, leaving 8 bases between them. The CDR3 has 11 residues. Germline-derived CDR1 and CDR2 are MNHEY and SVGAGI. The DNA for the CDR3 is TGTGCCAGCAGTCTTAGAAGCGAGCAGTACTTC. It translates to CASSLRSEQYF.

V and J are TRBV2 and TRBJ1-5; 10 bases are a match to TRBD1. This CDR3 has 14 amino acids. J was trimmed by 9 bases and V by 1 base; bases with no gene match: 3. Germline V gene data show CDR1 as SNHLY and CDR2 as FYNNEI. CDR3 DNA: TGTGCCAGCAGTGAAGGGACAGGGGGTCTGCCCCAGCATTTT. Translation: CASSEGTGGLPQHF.

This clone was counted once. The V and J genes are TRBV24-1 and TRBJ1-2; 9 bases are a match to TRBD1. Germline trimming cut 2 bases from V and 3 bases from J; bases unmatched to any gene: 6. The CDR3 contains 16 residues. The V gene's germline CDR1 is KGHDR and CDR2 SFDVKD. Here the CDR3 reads CATSDSAGQGDYGYTF. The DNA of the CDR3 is TGTGCCACCAGTGATTCGGCGGGACAGGGAGACTATGGCTACACCTTC.

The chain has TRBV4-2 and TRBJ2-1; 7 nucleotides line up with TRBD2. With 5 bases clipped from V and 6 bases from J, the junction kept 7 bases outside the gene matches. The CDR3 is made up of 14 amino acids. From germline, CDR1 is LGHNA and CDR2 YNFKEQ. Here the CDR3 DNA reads TGTGCCAGCAGCTTCCGACTAGCATCCAATGAGCAGTTCTTC. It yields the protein CASSFRLASNEQFF.

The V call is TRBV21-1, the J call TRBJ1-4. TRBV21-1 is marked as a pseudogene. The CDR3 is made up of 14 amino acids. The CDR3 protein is CASTSTETCEKLFF. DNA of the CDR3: TGTGCCAGCACTTCGACGGAAACGTGCGAAAAACTGTTTTTT.

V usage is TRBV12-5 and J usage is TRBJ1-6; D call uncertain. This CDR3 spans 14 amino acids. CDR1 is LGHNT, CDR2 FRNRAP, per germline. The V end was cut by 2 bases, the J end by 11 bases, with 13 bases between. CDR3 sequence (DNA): TGTGCTAGTGGTTTGACGGTGGGGTGGACACCCCTCCACTTT. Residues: CASGLTVGWTPLHF.

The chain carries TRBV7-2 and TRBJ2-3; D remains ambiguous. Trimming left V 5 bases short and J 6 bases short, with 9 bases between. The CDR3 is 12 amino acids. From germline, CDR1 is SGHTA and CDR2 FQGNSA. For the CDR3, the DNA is TGTGCCAGCAGCCAACAAGGTGATACGCAGTATTTT. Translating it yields CASSQQGDTQYF.